The 29 T cell receptor beta chains below were found in one sample sequenced in a study of cytotoxic CD8 clonotypes in ibrutinib-treated CLL. Sequencing was performed with immunoSEQ multiplex PCR; in TCRdb, only in-frame clones are kept and a portion is missing. The sample yields about 160,000 clones, approximately 80% seen once. The material sequenced was PBMCs, taken after 24 months of ibrutinib treatment. These receptors were obtained from a human donor with chronic lymphocytic leukemia.

This chain links TRBV28 with TRBJ1-3, with D perhaps matching TRBD1 (6 bases). The length of the CDR3 is 16 residues. V lost 1 base, J lost 4 bases, and 14 bases lay in between. CDR1 and CDR2 from the germline V gene are MDHEN and SYDVKM. The CDR3 loop is CASSLYPGGAGNTIYF. Here the CDR3 DNA reads TGTGCCAGCAGTTTATACCCCGGGGGGGCAGGAAACACCATATATTTT. The full variable domain, with the rest looked up from reference TRBV28 and TRBJ1-3, is DVKVTQSSRYLVKRTGEKVFLECVQDMDHENMFWYRQDPGLGLRLIYFSYDVKMKEKGDIPEGYSVSREKKERFSLILESASTNQTSMYLCASSLYPGGAGNTIYFGEGSWLTVV.

J is TRBJ1-1 and V is TRBV28; no firm D call. The V gene's germline CDR1 is MDHEN and CDR2 SYDVKM. The CDR3 consists of 14 residues. The ends were cut back, 5 bases at V and 1 base at J, with 11 bases in the middle. The CDR3 protein is CASSPDRENTEAFF. The CDR3 DNA is TGTGCCAGCAGTCCAGACCGGGAGAACACTGAAGCTTTCTTT.

The V call is TRBV11-2, the J call TRBJ2-5; D is possibly TRBD1 or TRBD2 (6 bases each). Trimming shortened V by 1 base and J by 4 bases, and 13 bases separated the two germline ends. The CDR3 is 15 residues long. Germline V gene sequence: CDR1 SGHAT, CDR2 FQNNGV. The chain's CDR3 is CASSLAQGRGETQYF. The CDR3, as DNA: TGTGCCAGCAGCTTAGCTCAGGGGCGGGGAGAGACCCAGTACTTC.

As DNA, the CDR3 is TGTGCCAGTATGGGGGGCGTCTCCTACGAGCAGTACTTC. Translation: CASMGGVSYEQYF. The chain joins TRBV19 to TRBJ2-7; D tentatively fits TRBD1 or TRBD2 (6 bases each). The CDR3 covers 13 residues. Per germline, CDR1 LNHDA and CDR2 SQIVND (reference sequence). The V end lost 7 bases, the J end lost 0 bases, and 10 bases lay between the germline ends.

This chain connects TRBV5-8 to TRBJ1-2; the D is unclear. With 4 bases removed from V and 4 bases from J, the gap between germline ends came to 20 bases. The length of the CDR3 is 16 residues. Germline V gene sequence: CDR1 SGHTS, CDR2 YDEGEE. CDR3 DNA: TGTGCCAGCAGCAAGTTAGGCCGCCTAGTCATCTATGGCTACACCTTC. Protein product: CASSKLGRLVIYGYTF. Complete variable domain (other parts from reference TRBV5-8 and TRBJ1-2): EAGVTQSPTHLIKTRGQQATLRCSPISGHTSVYWYQQALGLGLQFLLWYDEGEERNRGNFPPRFSGRQFPNYSSELNVNALELEDSALYLCASSKLGRLVIYGYTFGSGTRLTVV.

The J gene is TRBJ2-4, the V gene TRBV6-5; possible D gene TRBD1, 6 bases. This CDR3 comprises 15 residues. Per germline, CDR1 MNHEY and CDR2 SVGAGI. Trimming took off 6 bases at V and 0 bases at J, with 12 bases between the two ends. CDR3 DNA: TGTGCCAGCAGCGGGGTAGGGGGAGCCAAAAACATTCAGTACTTC. Its protein product is CASSGVGGAKNIQYF.

This sequence joins TRBV19 and TRBJ1-5; maybe TRBD1 (5 bases). The germline V gene has CDR1 LNHDA and CDR2 SQIVND (reference sequence). The CDR3 totals 15 residues. Trimming shortened V by 7 bases and J by 2 bases, and 15 bases separated the two germline ends. The CDR3 region is CASISPQGGNQPQHF. DNA for the CDR3: TGTGCCAGTATCTCACCCCAAGGGGGCAATCAGCCCCAGCATTTT.

The chain combines TRBV7-9 with TRBJ1-1, with 7 bases that match TRBD1. With V trimmed by 7 bases and J by 5 bases, 13 bases remained unmatched. CDR1 and CDR2 from the germline V gene are SEHNR and FQNEAQ (reference sequence). This CDR3 contains 15 residues. CDR3 region: CASTEDRPPRTEAFF. The DNA of the CDR3 is TGTGCCAGCACCGAGGACAGGCCCCCTCGTACTGAAGCTTTCTTT.

This clone was seen a handful of times. The gene calls are TRBV10-2 and TRBJ2-7; possible D gene TRBD1, 5 bases. The CDR3 runs to 14 residues. The V and J ends lost 8 bases and 3 bases respectively, with 17 bases between them. CDR1 WSHSY and CDR2 SAAADI come from the germline V gene. Here the CDR3 DNA reads TGCGCCAGCCCCGGCAGCCCAGGGAACTACGAGCAGTACTTC. Its translation: CASPGSPGNYEQYF.

This clone was seen a few times. V gene TRBV29-1 combines with J gene TRBJ1-2; tentative D call: TRBD1 (5 bases). The CDR3 has 13 amino acids. Deletions cut 4 bases from V and 4 bases from J, with 13 bases between. From germline, CDR1 is SQVTM and CDR2 ANQGSEA. The CDR3 is CSVALGTLYGYTF. CDR3 sequence (DNA): TGCAGCGTTGCCCTGGGGACCCTCTATGGCTACACCTTC.

The chain joins TRBV6-6 to TRBJ2-7; 7 bases line up with TRBD1. In germline, CDR1 is MNHNY, CDR2 SVGAGI (reference sequence). The CDR3 is made up of 14 amino acids. The V segment lost 7 bases and the J segment 0 bases; nucleotides outside the gene matches: 6. This chain's CDR3 is CASKTGLSSYEQYF. CDR3 nucleotide sequence: TGTGCCAGCAAGACAGGGTTGAGCTCCTACGAGCAGTACTTC.

The J gene is TRBJ2-3, the V gene TRBV19; no firm D call. Per germline, CDR1 LNHDA and CDR2 SQIVND (reference sequence). V gave up 3 bases and J gave up 2 bases, with 15 bases separating them. There are 16 residues in the CDR3. The CDR3: CASSIASRRVTDTQYF. DNA for the CDR3: TGTGCCAGTAGTATCGCGTCAAGAAGGGTCACAGATACGCAGTATTTT.

This clone was recorded only once. The V and J genes are TRBV10-1 and TRBJ1-3; the D is unclear. From germline, CDR1 is WNHNN and CDR2 SYGVQD (reference sequence). CDR3 length: 13 residues. Trimming pared 3 bases from V and 4 bases from J, leaving 7 bases between. CDR3 sequence (DNA): TGCGCCAGCAGTGAATATAGGGGAAACACCATATATTTT. It specifies CASSEYRGNTIYF.

The V gene is TRBV20-1, the J gene TRBJ1-2, with D possibly being TRBD1 (5 bases). CDR3 length: 11 amino acids. Trimming left V 2 bases short and J 7 bases short, with 8 bases between. The germline CDR1 and CDR2 sequences are DFQATT and SNEGSKA (reference sequence). DNA of the CDR3: TGCAGTGCTAGATTCCAGGGTGGCTACACCTTC. This encodes CSARFQGGYTF.

The chain links TRBV5-1 to TRBJ1-2; D may be TRBD1 (6 bases). The CDR3 has 13 amino acids. CDR1 and CDR2 (germline): SGHRS, YFSETQ. The V gene lost 3 bases and the J gene lost 8 bases, with 14 bases spanning the gap. The CDR3 here is CASSSDNRVGYTF. CDR3 sequence (DNA): TGCGCCAGCAGCTCGGATAACAGGGTCGGCTACACCTTC.

The J gene is TRBJ1-5, the V gene TRBV5-5, with D hard to call. V lost 3 bases and J 4 bases, leaving 14 bases between the germline ends. The germline gives CDR1 SGHKS, CDR2 YYEKEE (reference sequence). The CDR3 contains 15 residues. The CDR3 region has the DNA TGTGCCAGCAGCTGGGCCTGGACGGAGAATCAGCCCCAGCATTTT. The encoded protein is CASSWAWTENQPQHF.

This chain joins TRBV28 and TRBJ2-3; no firm D call. The length of the CDR3 is 13 residues. Germline V gene sequence: CDR1 MDHEN, CDR2 SYDVKM. The V and J ends lost 4 bases and 7 bases respectively, with 12 bases between them. The CDR3 region is CASSSRNHYTQYF. The CDR3, as DNA: TGTGCCAGCAGTTCCCGAAATCACTATACGCAGTATTTT.

This rearrangement joins TRBV18 to TRBJ1-3, with 10 positions matching TRBD1. V shed 2 bases, J shed 2 bases, and the junction held 9 bases outside the gene matches. The CDR3 contains 18 residues. Germline V CDR1 and CDR2: KGHSH, LQKENI. CDR3 sequence reads: CASSPNIPGQGTGNTIYF. The CDR3 nucleotides are TGTGCCAGCTCACCAAATATTCCGGGACAGGGGACTGGAAACACCATATATTTT.

V usage is TRBV6-5 and J usage is TRBJ2-7, with TRBD2 matching 7 bases. J gave up 0 bases and V 7 bases, and 6 bases lay outside the gene matches. Germline-derived CDR1 and CDR2 are MNHEY and SVGAGI. The CDR3 contains 14 residues. The CDR3 DNA reads TGTGCCAGCACCCCAGCGGGGAGCTCCTACGAGCAGTACTTC. It is translated as CASTPAGSSYEQYF.

This sequence joins TRBV19 and TRBJ2-5; D might be TRBD1 (6 bases). This CDR3 has 13 amino acids. Germline loops: CDR1 LNHDA, CDR2 SQIVND (reference sequence). V was cut by 3 bases and J by 6 bases, with 11 bases left in between. CDR3 loop: CASSINREKTQYF. As DNA, the CDR3 is TGTGCCAGTAGTATTAACAGGGAAAAGACCCAGTACTTC. Based on the CDR3 plus reference TRBV19 and TRBJ2-5, the full variable domain is DGGITQSPKYLFRKEGQNVTLSCEQNLNHDAMYWYRQDPGQGLRLIYYSQIVNDFQKGDIAEGYSVSREKKESFPLTVTSAQKNPTAFYLCASSINREKTQYFGPGTRLLVL.

The chain has TRBV7-8 and TRBJ1-2, with 8 bases matching TRBD1. Germline V gene lookup returns CDR1 SGHVS and CDR2 FQNEAQ. Trimming removed 5 bases from V and 4 bases from J; junction bases left unmatched: 6. The CDR3 is made up of 14 amino acids. The DNA for the CDR3 is TGTGCCAGCAGCCACAACAGGGGGATCTATGGCTACACCTTC. Its protein is CASSHNRGIYGYTF.

The J gene is TRBJ2-5, the V gene TRBV18; TRBD2 matches at 9 bases. J gave up 4 bases and V 0 bases, and 3 bases lay outside the gene matches. There are 15 residues in the CDR3. Germline V gives CDR1 KGHSH, CDR2 LQKENI. This chain's CDR3 is CASSPPSGGGETQYF. Written as DNA, the CDR3 is TGTGCCAGCTCACCACCTAGCGGGGGCGGAGAGACCCAGTACTTC.

This chain uses TRBV5-1 with TRBJ1-3; D gene uncertain. The V end lost 6 bases, the J end lost 4 bases, and 20 bases lay between the germline ends. The germline CDR1 and CDR2 sequences are SGHRS and YFSETQ. This CDR3 spans 16 amino acids. This CDR3 is CASTLDPVQAGNTIYF. The CDR3 DNA follows: TGCGCCAGCACCCTCGACCCGGTCCAGGCCGGAAACACCATATATTTT.

The J gene is TRBJ1-2, the V gene TRBV6-5, with 7 bases identical to TRBD1. Germline lookup yields CDR1 MNHEY and CDR2 SVGAGI. Losses at the gene ends were 4 bases for V and 0 bases for J; bases not matched to a gene: 8. This CDR3 contains 16 residues. The CDR3 loop reads CASSFSTGRANYGYTF. As DNA, the CDR3 is TGTGCCAGCAGTTTTTCGACAGGGAGAGCTAACTATGGCTACACCTTC.

Of note for this clone: The same CDR3 also results from other DNA sequences found in this sample. The DNA for the CDR3 is TGTGCCAGCAGACCACCAGGACAGGGGAACTATGGCTACACCTTC. Its translation: CASRPPGQGNYGYTF. This chain links TRBV28 with TRBJ1-2; the match to TRBD1 covers 9 bases. This CDR3 region has 15 residues. The germline gives CDR1 MDHEN, CDR2 SYDVKM. The V and J ends lost 6 bases and 2 bases, in that order; junction bases with no gene match: 7.

This clone occurred many times. J is TRBJ2-3 and V is TRBV9; 11 nucleotides agree with TRBD2. CDR3 length: 15 residues. The germline gives CDR1 SGDLS, CDR2 YYNGEE. J was trimmed by 8 bases and V by 4 bases; bases with no gene match: 9. The CDR3, as DNA: TGTGCCAGCAGCCCCCATAGCGGGAGGGCCGCTACGCAGTATTTT. Protein sequence: CASSPHSGRAATQYF.

J is TRBJ2-1 and V is TRBV29-1; 7 nucleotides line up with TRBD2. V shed 7 bases and J 0 bases; nucleotides not matched to a gene: 15. Per the germline V gene, CDR1 is SQVTM and CDR2 is ANQGSEA. This CDR3 has 17 residues. This chain's CDR3 is CSAPHELALSSYNEQFF. In nucleotides, the CDR3 is TGCAGCGCCCCGCACGAACTAGCGTTGAGCTCCTACAATGAGCAGTTCTTC.

The chain links TRBV7-2 to TRBJ2-7; 9 positions match TRBD2. With 3 bases clipped from V and 5 bases from J, the junction kept 11 bases outside the gene matches. Germline V gives CDR1 SGHTA, CDR2 FQGNSA. The CDR3 runs to 16 residues. The CDR3 sequence: CASSFPSAGGEDEQYF. The CDR3 DNA reads as TGTGCCAGCAGCTTTCCATCAGCGGGAGGAGAAGACGAGCAGTACTTC. Drawing the rest from reference TRBV7-2 and TRBJ2-7, the complete variable domain is GAGVSQSPSNKVTEKGKDVELRCDPISGHTALYWYRQSLGQGLEFLIYFQGNSAPDKSGLPSDRFSAERTGGSVSTLTIQRTQQEDSAVYLCASSFPSAGGEDEQYFGPGTRLTVT.

The chain joins TRBV7-2 to TRBJ1-4; D ambiguous. V was trimmed by 5 bases and J by 8 bases, leaving 12 bases between them. The length of the CDR3 is 13 residues. Germline V lookup: CDR1 SGHTA, CDR2 FQGNSA. The CDR3 sequence is CASSATTGEKLFF. In DNA form, the CDR3 reads TGTGCCAGCAGCGCGACCACGGGGGAAAAACTGTTTTTT.